This entry lists 14 T cell receptor beta chains sequenced from one sample in a study of T cells in Graves' hyperthyroidism and ophthalmopathy (dated by TCRdb to about 2019). Library preparation employed multiplex PCR. The instrument was an Illumina HiSeq 2000. TCR beta CDR3 regions were amplified from RNA transcripts. For the first round of RT-PCR on the TCR CDR3, the HTBI primer set was used together with the Qiagen OneStep RT-PCR kit. TCRdb ran its own pipeline on the public reads, namely fastp trimming at Q25 and MiXCR clone calling, and kept in-frame beta chains. When rows share a CDR3 protein, they turn into one entry using the most common DNA and genes. The sample table records 600,000 to 850,000 distinct CDR3 sequences; roughly 20% of these occur just once. Roughly 17% of the sample rests with the top ten. Sequencing was done on a sample of blood. The receptor source for this set is a woman aged 50 to 65 with Graves' hyperthyroidism that later progressed to Graves' ophthalmopathy.

This clonotype has a handful of counts. The genes are TRBV5-1 and TRBJ2-7, with 10 bases matching TRBD1. The CDR3 consists of 13 residues. Per the germline V gene, CDR1 is SGHRS and CDR2 is YFSETQ. The J segment lost 1 base and the V segment lost 6 bases, leaving 1 base of the junction unmatched. CDR3 loop: CASMGQGSYEQYF. DNA for the CDR3: TGCGCCAGCATGGGACAGGGGTCCTACGAGCAGTACTTC. Using reference TRBV5-1 and TRBJ2-7 for the parts outside the CDR3, the full variable domain is KAGVTQTPRYLIKTRGQQVTLSCSPISGHRSVSWYQQTPGQGLQFLFEYFSETQRNKGNFPGRFSGRQFSNSRSEMNVSTLELGDSALYLCASMGQGSYEQYFGPGTRLTVT.

This clonotype was detected only once. The J gene is TRBJ1-2, the V gene TRBV11-1, with D unresolved. Germline CDR1 and CDR2: SGHAT and FQDESV (reference sequence). Trimming shortened V by 6 bases and J by 6 bases, and 8 bases separated the two germline ends. There are 11 residues in the CDR3. The CDR3: CASSGLNGYTF. The CDR3 DNA reads TGTGCCAGCAGTGGCCTGAATGGCTACACCTTC.

This clonotype was picked up many times. The chain links TRBV6-1 to TRBJ1-2, with D hard to call. The V gene lost 7 bases and the J gene lost 2 bases, with 11 bases spanning the gap. This CDR3 spans 13 amino acids. Germline V gives CDR1 MNHNS, CDR2 SASEGT. The CDR3 sequence: CASNADSNYGYTF. In DNA form, the CDR3 reads TGTGCCAGCAACGCGGATTCGAACTATGGCTACACCTTC.

Only a few counts were recorded for this clonotype. The chain is built from TRBV20-1 and TRBJ1-1; 9 nucleotides match TRBD1. The CDR3 runs to 14 residues. The germline V gene has CDR1 DFQATT and CDR2 SNEGSKA (reference sequence). V was pared by 5 bases and J by 1 base, with 5 bases of the junction left unmatched. The DNA for the CDR3 is TGCAGTGCTCTGACAGGGGGGGGGAACACTGAAGCTTTCTTT. As protein: CSALTGGGNTEAFF.

The chain joins TRBV25-1 to TRBJ2-1, with 9 bases matching TRBD2. This CDR3 has 16 amino acids. Per germline, CDR1 MGHDK and CDR2 SYGVNS. The J segment lost 6 bases and the V segment lost 8 bases, leaving 14 bases of the junction unmatched. CDR3 residues: CASSLLMGLARNEQFF. The CDR3 DNA reads TGTGCCAGCTCCCTACTTATGGGACTAGCCCGCAATGAGCAGTTCTTC.

The table lists this clonotype with many counts. This sequence joins TRBV2 and TRBJ1-3, with no clear D. Germline loops: CDR1 SNHLY, CDR2 FYNNEI. CDR3 length: 12 amino acids. Between the trimmed V and J ends, which lost 6 bases and 4 bases, there was a span of 7 bases. CDR3 in amino acids: CASRLEGNTIYF. The CDR3 DNA is TGTGCCAGCAGACTGGAGGGAAACACCATATATTTT.

This clonotype was seen ten or more times. This chain uses TRBV6-1 with TRBJ2-5, with TRBD1 matching over 9 bases. The CDR3 loop spans 13 amino acids. The germline CDR1 and CDR2 sequences are MNHNS and SASEGT. The junction had 4 bases not matched to a gene; V was cut back by 5 bases and J by 6 bases. This CDR3 is CASSWDRVKTQYF. CDR3 DNA: TGTGCCAGCAGTTGGGACAGGGTAAAGACCCAGTACTTC.

CDR3 coding DNA: TGCAGTGCTAGAGATCTAGTACGAAGCTCCTACAATGAGCAGTTCTTC. It yields the protein CSARDLVRSSYNEQFF. This rearrangement joins TRBV20-1 to TRBJ2-1; D remains unclear. CDR1 DFQATT and CDR2 SNEGSKA come from the germline V gene (reference sequence). V shed 0 bases and J shed 0 bases, with 12 bases lying between them. This CDR3 is built from 16 residues.

The J gene is TRBJ2-2, the V gene TRBV9, with 11 bases aligning to TRBD2. Germline V CDR1 and CDR2: SGDLS, YYNGEE. V gave up 3 bases and J gave up 5 bases; unmatched junction bases: 12. The length of the CDR3 is 18 residues. The DNA of the CDR3 is TGTGCCAGCAGCGCCCGGGGGATAGCGGGGGGGCATACCGGGGAGCTGTTTTTT. It codes for CASSARGIAGGHTGELFF.

This clonotype was recorded a few times. A read error may account for a junction end that differs from germline. The V and J genes are TRBV6-1 and TRBJ2-3, with TRBD1 as a possible D gene (5 bases). The CDR3 is 15 amino acids. Germline V lookup: CDR1 MNHNS, CDR2 SASEGT. CDR3 coding DNA: TGTACCAGCAGTGAGTTACAGGACCTCACAGATACGCAGTATTTT. Translated: CTSSELQDLTDTQYF.

This clonotype was observed a few times. The chain is built from TRBV7-9 and TRBJ1-6; D not certain. CDR3 size: 11 residues. Trimming cost V 3 bases and J 14 bases, with 8 bases left between them. Germline V gene data show CDR1 as SEHNR and CDR2 as FQNEAQ (reference sequence). For the CDR3, the DNA is TGTGCCAGCAGCTTCATGGGAGCCCTCCACTTT. As protein: CASSFMGALHF.

The rearrangement links TRBV9 to TRBJ2-2, with D possibly matching TRBD1 (6 bases). The V end was cut by 1 base, the J end by 0 bases, with 13 bases between. The CDR3 runs to 17 residues. Germline V gene lookup returns CDR1 SGDLS and CDR2 YYNGEE. CDR3 in DNA: TGTGCCAGCAGCGTAACGACAAGACAGGCGAACACCGGGGAGCTGTTTTTT. The encoded protein is CASSVTTRQANTGELFF.

In its sample, this clonotype was seen many times. The chain joins TRBV20-1 to TRBJ2-2, with D tentatively TRBD1 (6 bases). CDR1 and CDR2 (germline): DFQATT, SNEGSKA (reference sequence). This CDR3 has 15 residues. The V end lost 4 bases, the J end lost 1 base, and 13 bases lay between the germline ends. CDR3 coding DNA: TGCAGTGCTACACCGGGACAAAAGAACACCGGGGAGCTGTTTTTT. This codes for CSATPGQKNTGELFF.

V and J are TRBV20-1 and TRBJ2-3; 8 nucleotides align to TRBD2. J gave up 0 bases and V 3 bases, and 8 bases lay outside the gene matches. The germline V gene encodes CDR1 DFQATT and CDR2 SNEGSKA (reference sequence). The CDR3 contains 16 residues. The CDR3 nucleotides are TGCAGTGCTAGTCCTGGGACTAGGACTAGCACAGATACGCAGTATTTT. It specifies CSASPGTRTSTDTQYF.